This T cell receptor (beta chain) was sequenced for a study of blood T cell repertoires in COVID-19. The wider study: Collection of acute and convalescent COVID-19 samples took place in the United States, Italy and Spain. Nucleic acid was either cDNA or gDNA, and it came from T cells, B-cell-depleted T cells, or PBMCs.

This clone was detected only once. In the study's own analysis: Researchers report that nucleated cell counts were estimated from reference gene primer amplification. Data came from immunoSEQ multiplex PCR; TCRdb stores just in-frame clones and leaves some out. The DNA gave D and trimming, while V, J and clone size come from that table. The sample consists of 180,000 or so clones, around 87% of them appearing once. In germline, CDR1 is SQVTM, CDR2 ANQGSEA. The CDR3 is 15 amino acids. V lost 4 bases and J lost 4; bases outside the gene matches: 10. Sequences were obtained from peripheral blood. The chain links TRBV29-1 to TRBJ2-3; 8 bases fit TRBD1. This TCR was sampled from a man aged 18 to 29 with acute or convalescent COVID-19. CDR3 DNA: TGCAGCGTTGCCAGGGGGCGAATAAACTCAGATACGCAGTATTTT. Amino acids: CSVARGRINSDTQYF.